What follows are 7 T cell receptor beta chains derived from one specimen sequenced in a study of cytomegalovirus exposure and HLA in healthy donors (TCRdb year 2017). The receptor library was made with the immunoSEQ multiplex PCR assay. The multiplex PCR relied on a mix of 60 forward primers for TCR Vbeta segments and 13 reverse primers for TCR Jbeta segments. Here the immuneACCESS table is served through TCRdb, limited to in-frame sequences with V and J called. Missing clones are a known gap in these copies; in checked studies unresolved V genes cover under half, and the rest lacks a known reason. Here the sample has over 150,000 clones; 73% occur a single time. The top ten constitute 5.4% of the sample. Sequenced material: PBMCs. Source of these receptors: a woman under 30 in good health and CMV-seropositive.

With regard to this clone: One end of the junction does not line up with germline, which may come from a read error. The CDR3 loop reads CASSLMRDRGFSFRF. The CDR3 nucleotides read TGTGCCAGCAGCTTAATGAGGGACAGGGGCTTCAGTTTTCGATTC. V is TRBV7-9 and J is TRBJ2-7; 10 bases align to TRBD1. Germline V lookup: CDR1 SEHNR, CDR2 FQNEAQ (reference sequence). The CDR3 is 15 residues long.

The chain links TRBV7-9 to TRBJ2-4, with D unresolved. The V and J ends lost 0 bases and 0 bases respectively, with 9 bases between them. This CDR3 comprises 16 residues. The V gene's germline CDR1 is SEHNR and CDR2 FQNEAQ (reference sequence). The CDR3: CASSLAGELAKNIQYF. CDR3 nucleotide sequence: TGTGCCAGCAGCTTAGCCGGTGAACTAGCCAAAAACATTCAGTACTTC.

The V and J genes are TRBV2 and TRBJ2-5, with a weak D call TRBD2 (5 bases). The end of the DNA fits TRBJ2-7 better, so the J call may be wrong. CDR1 and CDR2 from the germline V gene are SNHLY and FYNNEI. This CDR3 comprises 15 residues. CDR3 in amino acids: CASSEDSSNSYEQYF. As DNA, the CDR3 is TGTGCCAGCAGTGAGGACTCAAGCAACAGTTACGAGCAGTACTTC.

This chain links TRBV7-9 with TRBJ1-2, with D possibly being TRBD1 (5 bases). Trimming removed 1 base at V and 7 bases at J, with 7 bases between. The CDR3 runs 12 residues. The V gene's germline CDR1 is SEHNR and CDR2 FQNEAQ (reference sequence). The CDR3 loop is CASSLGTSGYTF. Here the CDR3 DNA reads TGTGCCAGCAGCTTAGGGACAAGTGGCTACACCTTC.

The chain is built from TRBV9 and TRBJ2-7, with 8 bases fitting TRBD1. This CDR3 has 13 residues. Germline V gives CDR1 SGDLS, CDR2 YYNGEE. Germline trimming cut 3 bases from V and 6 bases from J; bases unmatched to any gene: 5. Written as DNA, the CDR3 is TGTGCCAGCAGCGCGACAGGGGCGGGCGAGCAGTACTTC. It codes for CASSATGAGEQYF.

The V and J genes are TRBV28 and TRBJ1-5; D gene uncertain. V dropped 1 base and J dropped 4 bases, with 8 bases sitting between them. There are 14 residues in the CDR3. Germline assignment: CDR1 MDHEN and CDR2 SYDVKM. The CDR3 region is CASSLFHRNQPQHF. In DNA form, the CDR3 reads TGTGCCAGCAGTTTATTTCACAGAAATCAGCCCCAGCATTTT. The entire variable domain, with the rest obtained from reference TRBV28 and TRBJ1-5, is as follows: DVKVTQSSRYLVKRTGEKVFLECVQDMDHENMFWYRQDPGLGLRLIYFSYDVKMKEKGDIPEGYSVSREKKERFSLILESASTNQTSMYLCASSLFHRNQPQHFGDGTRLSIL.

This chain uses TRBV7-3 with TRBJ2-5; possible D gene TRBD2, 6 bases. Per the germline V gene, CDR1 is SGHTA and CDR2 is FQGTGA. The CDR3 loop spans 12 amino acids. Trimming stripped 5 bases from V and 7 bases from J, with 11 bases between. The CDR3: CASSTPGGTQYF. The CDR3, as DNA: TGTGCCAGCAGCACCCCCGGGGGGACCCAGTACTTC.